One and the same sample provided the 3 T cell receptor beta chains below, sequenced in a study of regulatory T cells in long-lasting Graves disease. Construction of the TCR beta libraries employed iRepertoire HTBI primers in conjunction with Arm-PCR of CDR3 regions. MiXCR was run by TCRdb on the multiplex PCR reads, yielding one entry per CDR3 protein. The table records about 620,000 distinct CDR3 sequences, approximately 15% of them present only once. Time point here: newly diagnosed GD, antithyroid drugs for less than 3 months. PBMC RNA was the source of the TCR library. The data were also submitted as part of a second study, on T cells in Graves' hyperthyroidism and ophthalmopathy.

This material consisted of peripheral blood mononuclear cells (PBMCs), taken at new diagnosis, from a patient treated with antithyroid drugs. These receptors were obtained from a woman aged 25 to 39 with Graves disease.

V is TRBV6-5 and J is TRBJ2-7; D is uncertain. V lost 2 bases to trimming and J lost 2 bases, with 4 bases between them. The CDR3 runs 12 residues. Germline loops: CDR1 MNHEY, CDR2 SVGAGI. The CDR3 coding sequence is TGTGCCAGCAGTTACGAAACCTACGAGCAGTACTTC. Amino acids: CASSYETYEQYF.

In this sample, this clonotype turned up many times. As DNA, the CDR3 is TGTGCCAGCAGCTTAGGGGTCGGACTGTTCTACGAGCAGTACTTC. Translating it yields CASSLGVGLFYEQYF. The rearrangement joins TRBV7-9 to TRBJ2-7; tentative D call: TRBD2 (5 bases). The germline V and J ends were trimmed by 1 base and 3 bases, with 13 bases remaining between them. The length of the CDR3 is 15 residues. Germline lookup yields CDR1 SEHNR and CDR2 FQNEAQ (reference sequence).

This clonotype has ten or more counts. V gene TRBV5-1 combines with J gene TRBJ2-7; TRBD2 matches 7 bases. J was trimmed by 3 bases and V by 0 bases; bases with no gene match: 9. This CDR3 region has 16 residues. Germline CDR1 and CDR2: SGHRS and YFSETQ. CDR3 region: CASSLGFPREFYEQYF. CDR3 bases: TGCGCCAGCAGCTTGGGATTTCCGCGGGAGTTCTACGAGCAGTACTTC.